This TCR beta chain was captured by sequencing in a study of blood T cell repertoires in COVID-19 (dated by TCRdb to the early 2020s). General notes on the study: The collaborator samples originated in the United States, Italy and Spain and spanned the acute and convalescent phases of COVID-19. Deeply sampled blood TCRbeta repertoires from subjects exposed to, actively infected with, or recovered from COVID-19 were included in the dataset. The repertoires were released in a freely available public database meant as a resource for research on the immune response to SARS-CoV-2. The samples were drawn from the first 160 participants of the ongoing ImmuneRACE study and from 950 to 1,500 subjects provided by 6 global collaborators. Where HLA class I and class II types were available, the types were taken from metadata supplied by the sample provider, not from assay-based typing. Sample metadata almost always included a de-identified subject ID, COVID-19 status, age in years and sex. The prospective study material was composed of cDNA or gDNA derived from T cells, B-cell-depleted T cells, or PBMCs. Paper-wide results and their limitations: The quantity of clinical and demographic metadata differed by source and by participant and was supplied without curation.

CDR1 and CDR2 were assigned from the germline V gene as KGHDR and SFDVKD. The CDR3, from cysteine to phenylalanine, totals 16 residues. The sequence is cut down to CDR3 DNA, 48 bases in frame from base 1. Trimming takes 3 bases off V and 1 base off J; junction bases not matched to a gene: 6. As concerns this clone: Its binding antigen is unknown. Nothing much larger sits one base from this clone, and base qualities are not available.

TCRbeta CDR3 regions were amplified from genomic DNA by means of the immunoSEQ Assay, a bias-controlled multiplex PCR. The published analysis was carried out like this. The number of nucleated cells in each sample was estimated by amplification of reference gene primers within the assay. To quantify the absolute abundance of each unique TCRbeta CDR3 rearrangement, sequence reads were collapsed and filtered. Productive Simpson clonality was computed per sample as the square root of Simpson's diversity index over productive rearrangements. Drawn from immuneACCESS, this table holds only the in-frame rearrangements with V and J called that TCRdb kept. Clones are partly lost; checked studies trace under half to an unresolved V gene and leave the rest unexplained. That table supplies the V and J calls and clone size; D and trimming were determined from the DNA. In this sample the table shows fewer than 250,000 clones, approximately 91% of which occur a single time. Around 2.9% of the sample lies in the top ten.

The collaborating institutions used their own protocols to collect whole blood in K2EDTA tubes. For TCRbeta analysis, collaborators shipped samples as frozen whole blood, isolated PBMCs, or DNA extracted from either of those sample types. The receptor was derived from a woman aged 55 to 70 with acute or convalescent COVID-19. The chain uses TRBV24-1 and TRBJ2-5; 8 central bases correspond to TRBD1. The sequencing sample was made of peripheral blood. The CDR3 reads CATSDAGTGAQETQYF. The nucleotide sequence reads TGTGCCACCAGTGATGCCGGGACAGGCGCCCAAGAGACCCAGTACTTC.